Listed below are T cell receptor beta chains from one sample, sequenced in a study of blood T cell repertoires in COVID-19. Only in-frame clones appear in the TCRdb table, and some are missing; sequencing was by immunoSEQ multiplex PCR. This table holds about 95,000 clones, about nine tenths found once. Specimen: peripheral blood. The receptors here all came from a woman between 70 and 85 years old with acute or convalescent COVID-19. Both conserved end residues are part of each CDR3. D genes are given only for firm matches. Rows give clone size only sometimes, using once, few, many, or a class for an expanded clone.

TRBD1	TRBV19	TRBJ1-3	-	CAAGTGGGNTIYF	TGTGCCGCCGGGACAGGAGGTGGAAACACCATATATTTT
-	TRBV6-6	TRBJ1-5	-	CASSYAGASGEKPQHF	TGTGCCAGCAGTTACGCGGGCGCGTCGGGGGAAAAGCCCCAGCATTTT
-	TRBV11-2	TRBJ2-5	once	CASTQYRDYQETQYF	TGTGCCAGCACCCAATACCGGGACTACCAAGAGACCCAGTACTTC
TRBD2	TRBV5-1	TRBJ2-7	-	CASSLSGSWYEQYF	TGCGCCAGCAGCTTGAGCGGGAGTTGGTACGAGCAGTACTTC
TRBD1	TRBV5-1	TRBJ2-2	-	CASSFQQGAGPGELFF	TGCGCCAGCAGCTTTCAGCAGGGGGCGGGTCCCGGGGAGCTGTTTTTT
-	TRBV6-6	TRBJ2-7	-	CASSYTSSEQYF	TGTGCCAGCAGTTACACCTCTAGCGAGCAGTACTTC
-	TRBV18	TRBJ2-3	-	CASSTLGQTSTDTQYF	TGTGCCAGCTCAACACTAGGACAGACTAGCACAGATACGCAGTATTTT
TRBD1	TRBV19	TRBJ1-5	-	CASKQGKMGNQPQHF	TGTGCCAGTAAACAGGGGAAGATGGGCAATCAGCCCCAGCATTTT
-	TRBV10-3	TRBJ2-1	-	CAISRGDEQFF	TGTGCCATCAGTCGGGGAGATGAGCAGTTCTTC
-	TRBV20-1	TRBJ1-1	once	CSANWNTEAFF	TGCAGTGCTAACTGGAACACTGAAGCTTTCTTT
-	TRBV5-6	TRBJ1-2	-	CASSEATGSVGYTF	TGTGCCAGCAGCGAGGCGACAGGATCGGTCGGCTACACCTTC
TRBD1	TRBV19	TRBJ2-1	-	CASKQDRGLYNEQFF	TGTGCCAGTAAACAGGACAGGGGACTATACAATGAGCAGTTCTTC
TRBD2	TRBV6-6	TRBJ2-3	once	CASSRSGATDTQYF	TGTGCCAGCAGCCGCAGCGGGGCCACAGATACGCAGTATTTT
TRBD1	TRBV27	TRBJ2-2	once	CASSPLGQGAGGELFF	TGTGCCAGCAGTCCTCTCGGACAGGGGGCGGGTGGGGAGCTGTTTTTT
TRBD1	TRBV6-6	TRBJ2-5	-	CASSHGTVQETQYF	TGTGCCAGCAGCCATGGGACAGTCCAAGAGACCCAGTACTTC
TRBD1	TRBV18	TRBJ1-2	-	CASSTDRDNYGYTF	TGTGCCAGCTCTACAGACAGGGACAACTATGGCTACACCTTC
TRBD1	TRBV2	TRBJ1-1	-	CASSGDRGTEAFF	TGTGCCAGCAGTGGGGACAGGGGCACTGAAGCTTTCTTT
-	TRBV18	TRBJ1-5	-	CASSLRGDQPQHF	TGTGCCAGCTCCCTCCGGGGGGATCAGCCCCAGCATTTT
-	TRBV6-5	TRBJ1-5	-	CASSPGLGHQPQHF	TGTGCCAGCAGTCCGGGACTCGGACATCAGCCCCAGCATTTT
-	TRBV4-1	TRBJ2-3	-	CASSQNRDTDTQYF	TGCGCCAGCAGCCAAAACCGGGACACAGATACGCAGTATTTT
TRBD1	TRBV18	TRBJ2-1	few	CASSPGQRNINEQFF	TGTGCCAGCTCACCGGGACAGCGCAACATCAATGAGCAGTTCTTC
-	TRBV6-6	TRBJ1-2	-	CASSEGFWQSYGYTF	TGTGCCAGCAGTGAGGGCTTCTGGCAGAGCTATGGCTACACCTTC
TRBD2	TRBV18	TRBJ2-2	-	CASSVAGLSTGELFF	TGTGCCAGCTCGGTAGCGGGATTGAGTACCGGGGAGCTGTTTTTT
TRBD1	TRBV7-9	TRBJ2-4	-	CASSLLGQGAKNIQYF	TGTGCCAGCAGCCTACTGGGACAGGGGGCCAAAAACATTCAGTACTTC
TRBD2	TRBV19	TRBJ2-1	-	CASRPQGGRAPGQFF	TGTGCCAGTAGGCCCCAGGGCGGGAGGGCCCCTGGGCAGTTCTTC
TRBD1	TRBV5-8	TRBJ2-5	-	CASSVGQGEETQYF	TGTGCCAGCAGTGTGGGACAGGGGGAAGAGACCCAGTACTTC
TRBD1	TRBV7-9	TRBJ1-5	few	CASSSQGAQGNQPQHF	TGTGCCAGCAGCTCCCAGGGGGCGCAGGGCAATCAGCCCCAGCATTTT
-	TRBV7-2	TRBJ1-5	-	CASSLTPNQPQHF	TGTGCCAGCAGTCTCACTCCCAATCAGCCCCAGCATTTT
TRBD2	TRBV5-5	TRBJ2-7	-	CASSLGVAGLYEQYF	TGTGCCAGCAGCTTGGGGGTAGCGGGGTTATACGAGCAGTACTTC
-	TRBV4-2	TRBJ2-3	-	CASSQDLGGGTDTQYF	TGTGCCAGCAGCCAAGATCTGGGCGGGGGCACAGATACGCAGTATTTT
TRBD1	TRBV24-1	TRBJ1-2	-	CATSPRQGSYGYTF	TGTGCCACCAGTCCCAGACAGGGGAGTTATGGCTACACCTTC
-	TRBV28	TRBJ2-3	-	CASLDTNTDTQYF	TGTGCCAGCCTGGACACAAATACAGATACGCAGTATTTT
-	TRBV2	TRBJ1-2	-	CASTLQGDHYGYTF	TGTGCCAGCACGTTACAGGGAGACCACTATGGCTACACCTTC
-	TRBV6-6	TRBJ2-1	few	CASSQNARGIGSYNEQFF	TGTGCCAGCAGTCAAAACGCGAGAGGCATTGGGTCCTACAATGAGCAGTTCTTC
-	TRBV10-3	TRBJ1-6	once	CATQANYNSPLHF	TGTGCCACTCAGGCAAACTATAATTCACCCCTCCACTTT
TRBD1	TRBV24-1	TRBJ2-1	-	CATSDRTGYEQFF	TGTGCCACCAGTGACCGGACAGGGTATGAGCAGTTCTTC
TRBD2	TRBV18	TRBJ2-1	-	CASSPRREGLGEQFF	TGTGCCAGCTCACCGAGGCGGGAGGGCCTTGGTGAGCAGTTCTTC
-	TRBV10-2	TRBJ2-3	-	CASSEGTGHPVKTQYF	TGCGCCAGCAGTGAGGGGACGGGACACCCTGTAAAGACGCAGTATTTT
-	TRBV9	TRBJ1-3	-	CASSTVQGNSGNTIYF	TGTGCCAGCAGCACCGTCCAGGGGAACTCTGGAAACACCATATATTTT
TRBD2	TRBV5-5	TRBJ2-1	-	CASSLGLAGSNEQFF	TGTGCCAGCAGCTTGGGACTAGCGGGATCCAATGAGCAGTTCTTC
TRBD1	TRBV19	TRBJ1-2	-	CASSAGTGGNYGYTF	TGTGCCAGTAGCGCCGGGACAGGCGGGAACTATGGCTACACCTTC
-	TRBV7-9	TRBJ1-2	-	CASSHSRLDGEGYTF	TGTGCCAGCAGCCACAGCCGTCTCGACGGGGAGGGCTACACCTTC
TRBD2	TRBV4-2	TRBJ2-1	-	CASSQLAGGSEQFF	TGTGCCAGCAGCCAGCTAGCGGGGGGGTCTGAGCAGTTCTTC
-	TRBV28	TRBJ1-2	-	CASTSFYGYTF	TGTGCCAGCACCTCCTTCTATGGCTACACCTTC
-	TRBV19	TRBJ2-5	few	CASSLRGSGLQETQYF	TGTGCCAGTAGTCTCCGGGGTAGCGGCCTCCAAGAGACCCAGTACTTC
-	TRBV6-5	TRBJ2-7	-	CASSYSTEGSWEQYF	TGTGCCAGCAGTTACTCGACGGAGGGCTCATGGGAGCAGTACTTC
TRBD2	TRBV19	TRBJ2-1	-	CASSPGLAGEWGRLSSYNEQFF	TGTGCCAGTAGCCCCGGGCTAGCGGGAGAATGGGGCCGTTTGAGCTCCTACAATGAGCAGTTCTTC
-	TRBV5-1	TRBJ1-6	once	CASSSTGNSPLHF	TGCGCCAGCAGCTCCACAGGGAACTCACCCCTCCACTTT
-	TRBV20-1	TRBJ1-1	once	CSASRGEAFF	TGCAGTGCTAGCAGGGGTGAGGCTTTCTTT
-	TRBV28	TRBJ1-1	-	CASSPNTGLNTEAFF	TGTGCCAGCAGCCCAAACACAGGACTGAACACTGAAGCTTTCTTT
-	TRBV3-1/TRBV3-2	TRBJ1-2	-	CASSQGRASGYTF	TGTGCCAGCAGCCAAGGGCGGGCCTCTGGCTACACCTTC
TRBD1	TRBV6-6	TRBJ2-7	once	CASSYSVSDRVSEQYF	TGTGCCAGCAGTTACTCGGTGTCGGACAGGGTCAGCGAGCAGTACTTC
-	TRBV19	TRBJ1-5	-	CASRKDRQNQPQHF	TGTGCCAGTAGGAAAGACAGACAGAATCAGCCCCAGCATTTT
TRBD1	TRBV28	TRBJ1-2	-	CASSPSDRARGYTF	TGTGCCAGCAGTCCATCTGACAGGGCTCGTGGCTACACCTTC
-	TRBV30	TRBJ1-3	-	CAWSTGSSGNTIYF	TGTGCCTGGAGCACAGGAAGCTCTGGAAACACCATATATTTT